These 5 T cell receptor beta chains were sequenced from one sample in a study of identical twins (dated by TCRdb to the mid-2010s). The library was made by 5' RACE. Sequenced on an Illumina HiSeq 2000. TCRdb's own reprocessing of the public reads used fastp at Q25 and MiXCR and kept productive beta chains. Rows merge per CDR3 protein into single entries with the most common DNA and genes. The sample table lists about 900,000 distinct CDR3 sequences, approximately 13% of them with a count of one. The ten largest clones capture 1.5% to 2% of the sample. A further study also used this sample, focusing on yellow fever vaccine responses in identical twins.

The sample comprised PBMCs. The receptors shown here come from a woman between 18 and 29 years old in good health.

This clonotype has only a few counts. CDR3 coding DNA: TGCAGCGTTGAAGGCGAGACAGGGGGGATCGGGCAGTTCTTC. Residues: CSVEGETGGIGQFF. The chain has TRBV29-1 and TRBJ2-1; the match to TRBD1 covers 9 bases. Trimming removed 1 base from V and 12 bases from J; junction bases left unmatched: 10. The CDR3 totals 14 residues. Germline V gene sequence: CDR1 SQVTM, CDR2 ANQGSEA.

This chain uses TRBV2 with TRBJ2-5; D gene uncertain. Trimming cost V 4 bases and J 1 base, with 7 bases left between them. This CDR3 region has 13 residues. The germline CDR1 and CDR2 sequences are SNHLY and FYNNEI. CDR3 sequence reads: CASSGQTQETQYF. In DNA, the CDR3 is TGTGCCAGCAGTGGCCAGACCCAAGAGACCCAGTACTTC.

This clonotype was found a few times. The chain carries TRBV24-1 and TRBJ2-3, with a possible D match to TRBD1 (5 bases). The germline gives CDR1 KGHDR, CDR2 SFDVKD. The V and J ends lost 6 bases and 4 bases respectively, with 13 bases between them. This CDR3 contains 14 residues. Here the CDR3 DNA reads TGTGCCACCAGTCCGACAGTAGGGGCAGATACGCAGTATTTT. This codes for CATSPTVGADTQYF.

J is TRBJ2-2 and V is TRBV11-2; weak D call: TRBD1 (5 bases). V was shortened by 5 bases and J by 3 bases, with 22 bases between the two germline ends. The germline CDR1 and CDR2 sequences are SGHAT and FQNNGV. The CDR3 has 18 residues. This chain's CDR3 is CASSPRSGGRAYTGELFF. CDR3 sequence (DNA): TGTGCCAGCAGCCCTAGGTCTGGCGGCAGGGCCTACACCGGGGAGCTGTTTTTT. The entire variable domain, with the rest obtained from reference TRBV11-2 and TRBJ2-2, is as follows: EAGVAQSPRYKIIEKRQSVAFWCNPISGHATLYWYQQILGQGPKLLIQFQNNGVVDDSQLPKDRFSAERLKGVDSTLKIQPAKLEDSAVYLCASSPRSGGRAYTGELFFGEGSRLTVL.

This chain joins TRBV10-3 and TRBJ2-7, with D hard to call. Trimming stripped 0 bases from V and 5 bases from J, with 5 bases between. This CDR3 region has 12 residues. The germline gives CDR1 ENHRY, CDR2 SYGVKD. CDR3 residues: CAISESGNEQYV. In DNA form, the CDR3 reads TGTGCCATCAGTGAGTCGGGAAACGAGCAGTACGTC.